A selection of T cell receptor beta chains follows, all from one sample in a study of cytomegalovirus exposure and HLA in healthy donors. Profiling relied on immunoSEQ multiplex PCR, and the TCRdb table lists in-frame clones only, not all of them. The table records about 170,000 clones, roughly 83% of them present only once. The sample was PBMCs. Every receptor here comes from a boy aged 2 to 10 in good health and CMV-seronegative. The conserved cysteine and the conserved F or W are not part of the CDR3 here.

>TRBV7-9|TRBJ2-1
ASSPRGGEHEQF
>TRBV4-2|TRBJ2-4
ASSPRWREGLAKNIQY
>TRBV5-1|TRBJ1-1
ASSRSGGTEAF
>TRBV7-2|TRBJ2-5
ASRPAGGIGETQY
>TRBV2|TRBJ2-5
ASSEILGWETQY
>TRBV9|TRBJ1-1
ASSTRAGQQGTEAF
>TRBV19|TRBJ1-1
ASSMANRVNTEAF
>TRBV7-9|TRBJ2-2
ASSLRETSGELF
>TRBV6-5|TRBJ1-2
ASSYLGDGYT
>TRBV5-1|TRBJ2-1
ASGLRPGQLYNEQF
>TRBV30|TRBJ2-5
AWSVVSRQETQY
>TRBV6-5|TRBJ1-6
ASSYSRQIVGPLH
>TRBV7-2|TRBJ1-2
ASSLDGEYGYT
>TRBV5-6|TRBJ2-6
ASTRGGGWETGANVLT
>TRBV4-3|TRBJ2-7
ASSQGSSGPSYEQY
>TRBV9|TRBJ2-5
ASSLGLAGSRETQY
>TRBV7-9|TRBJ2-5
ASSSLSSGRGETQY